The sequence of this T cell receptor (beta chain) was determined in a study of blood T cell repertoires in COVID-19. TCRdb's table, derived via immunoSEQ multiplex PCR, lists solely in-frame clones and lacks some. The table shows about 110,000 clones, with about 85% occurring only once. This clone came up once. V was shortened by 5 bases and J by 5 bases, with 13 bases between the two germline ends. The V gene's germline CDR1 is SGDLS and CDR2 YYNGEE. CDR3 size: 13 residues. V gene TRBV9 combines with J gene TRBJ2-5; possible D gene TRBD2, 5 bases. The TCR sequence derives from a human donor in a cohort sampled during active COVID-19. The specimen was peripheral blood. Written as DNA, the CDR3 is TGTGCCAGCAGTGCCCTTGGGAGTGAGACCCAGTACTTC. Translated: CASSALGSETQYF.